This T cell receptor (beta chain) was retrieved from a study of blood T cell repertoires in COVID-19. Background on the study: Specimens from acute and convalescent COVID-19 originated in the United States, Italy and Spain. Sources were T cells, B-cell-depleted T cells, or PBMCs; the material itself was cDNA or gDNA.

This CDR3 has 15 residues. Germline V CDR1 and CDR2: MNHEY, SMNVEV (reference sequence). After removal of 6 bases from V and 6 bases from J, the junction contained 11 bases not matched to a gene. Clones were read by immunoSEQ multiplex PCR, and TCRdb kept only the in-frame ones, dropping some. Counted here are some 340,000 clones, over 80% occurring once; the ten biggest clones make up about 4.9%. The sequencing sample was made of PBMCs or T cells enriched from blood (not recorded which). V gene TRBV27 combines with J gene TRBJ1-2; TRBD1 matches at 9 bases. This TCR was recovered from a woman aged 45-65 years who had recovered from COVID-19. In DNA, the CDR3 is TGTGCCAGCAGGAACAGGCGGGACAGGGCTGATGGCTACACCTTC. Its protein is CASRNRRDRADGYTF.